This T cell receptor beta chain was recovered during a study of radiotherapy plus CTLA-4 blockade in lung cancer. Study-wide results and limits: Early blood T cell clone dynamics reportedly forecast response best, with interferon-beta.

Regarding this clone: No antigen is known for it.

Focal radiation with ipilimumab CTLA-4 blockade was given to patients with chemo-refractory metastatic non-small-cell lung cancer. The V and J ends lost 9 bases and 2 bases, in that order; junction bases with no gene match: 4. This CDR3 has 13 residues. Germline V CDR1 and CDR2: WSHSY, SAAADI. Assay: immunoSEQ multiplex PCR; the TCRdb copy retains only in-frame clones and omits some. This repertoire shows about 32,000 clones, over 70% found once; its top ten account for over 12%. The clonotype was recovered from a human donor with non-small cell lung cancer that progressed on radiotherapy plus ipilimumab. Sequenced here: peripheral blood, sampled from a patient treated with radiotherapy plus ipilimumab. The chain carries TRBV10-2 and TRBJ2-7; 10 nucleotides align to TRBD1. For the CDR3, the DNA is TGCGCCAGTTCAGACAGGGGGCCCTACGAGCAGTACTTC. This translates into CASSDRGPYEQYF.